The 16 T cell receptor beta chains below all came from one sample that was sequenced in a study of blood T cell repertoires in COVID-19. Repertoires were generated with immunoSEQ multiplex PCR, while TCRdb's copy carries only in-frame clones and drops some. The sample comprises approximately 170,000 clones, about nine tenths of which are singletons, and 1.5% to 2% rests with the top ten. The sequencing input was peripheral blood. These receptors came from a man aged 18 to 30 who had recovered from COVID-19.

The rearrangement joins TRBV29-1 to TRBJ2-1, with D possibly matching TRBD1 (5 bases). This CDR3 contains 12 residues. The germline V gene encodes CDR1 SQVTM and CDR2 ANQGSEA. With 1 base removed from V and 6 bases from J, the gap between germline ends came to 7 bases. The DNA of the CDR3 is TGCAGCGTTGAAGGGGGCGGCAATGAGCAGTTCTTC. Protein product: CSVEGGGNEQFF.

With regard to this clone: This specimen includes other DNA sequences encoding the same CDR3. CDR3 in DNA: TGTGCCAGCAGCCCACCGGGACTCACCTACAATGAGCAGTTCTTC. Translating gives CASSPPGLTYNEQFF. The chain recombines TRBV7-2 with TRBJ2-1, with D possibly matching TRBD2 (6 bases). Trimming left V 5 bases short and J 2 bases short, with 13 bases between. This CDR3 is 15 amino acids long. Germline CDR1 and CDR2: SGHTA and FQGNSA.

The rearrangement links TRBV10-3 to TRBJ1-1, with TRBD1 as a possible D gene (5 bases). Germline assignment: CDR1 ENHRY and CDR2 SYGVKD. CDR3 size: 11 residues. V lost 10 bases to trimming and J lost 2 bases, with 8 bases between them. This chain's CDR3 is CATRANTEAFF. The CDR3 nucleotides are TGTGCCACCAGGGCAAACACTGAAGCTTTCTTT.

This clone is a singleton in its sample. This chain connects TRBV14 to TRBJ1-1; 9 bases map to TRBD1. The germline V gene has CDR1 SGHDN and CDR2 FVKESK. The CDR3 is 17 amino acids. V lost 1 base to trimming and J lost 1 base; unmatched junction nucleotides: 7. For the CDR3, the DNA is TGTGCCAGCAGCCAAGGGAACAGGGGGCAGAGGAACACTGAAGCTTTCTTT. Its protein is CASSQGNRGQRNTEAFF.

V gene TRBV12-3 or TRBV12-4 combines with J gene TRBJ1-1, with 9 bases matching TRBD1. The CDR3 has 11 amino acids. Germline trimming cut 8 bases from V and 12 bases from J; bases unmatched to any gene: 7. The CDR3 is CASGYRGPTFF. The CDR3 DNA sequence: TGTGCCAGCGGCTACAGGGGGCCGACTTTCTTT.

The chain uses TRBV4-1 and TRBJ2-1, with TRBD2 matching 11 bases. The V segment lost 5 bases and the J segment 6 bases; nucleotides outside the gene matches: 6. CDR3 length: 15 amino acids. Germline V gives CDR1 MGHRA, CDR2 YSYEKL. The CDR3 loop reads CASSKVGLAVNEQFF. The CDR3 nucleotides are TGCGCCAGCAGCAAAGTGGGACTAGCGGTCAATGAGCAGTTCTTC.

CDR3 sequence: CAISGGANTEAFF. CDR3 coding DNA: TGTGCCATCAGTGGAGGTGCGAACACTGAAGCTTTCTTT. The J gene is TRBJ1-1, the V gene TRBV10-3; D unresolved. This CDR3 is built from 13 residues. V lost 4 bases to trimming and J lost 1 base, with 7 bases between them. Germline V gene lookup returns CDR1 ENHRY and CDR2 SYGVKD.

The CDR3 is CASSHQSGQGTYEQYF. CDR3 nucleotides: TGTGCCAGCAGCCACCAATCGGGACAGGGGACCTACGAGCAGTACTTC. V and J are TRBV3-1 (or the pseudogene TRBV3-2) and TRBJ2-7; 10 bases align to TRBD1. Trimming cost V 3 bases and J 2 bases; bases outside gene matches: 7. CDR3 size: 16 residues. Germline assignment: CDR1 LGHDT and CDR2 YNNKEL (reference sequence).

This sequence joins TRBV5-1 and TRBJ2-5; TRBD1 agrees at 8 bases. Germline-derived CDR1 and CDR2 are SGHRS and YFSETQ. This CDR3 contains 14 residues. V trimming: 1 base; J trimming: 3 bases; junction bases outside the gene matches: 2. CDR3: CASSLRDRKETQYF. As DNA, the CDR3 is TGCGCCAGCAGCTTGAGGGACAGGAAAGAGACCCAGTACTTC.

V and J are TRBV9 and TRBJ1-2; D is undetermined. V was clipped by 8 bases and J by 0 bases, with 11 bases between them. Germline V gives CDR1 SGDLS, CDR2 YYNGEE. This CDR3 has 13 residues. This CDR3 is CASTPVTNYGYTF. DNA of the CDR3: TGTGCCAGTACTCCGGTTACTAACTATGGCTACACCTTC.

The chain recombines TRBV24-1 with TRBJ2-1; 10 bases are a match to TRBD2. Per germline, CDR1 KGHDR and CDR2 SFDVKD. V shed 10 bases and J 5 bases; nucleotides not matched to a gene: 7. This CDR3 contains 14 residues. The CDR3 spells CATTSGRANNEQFF. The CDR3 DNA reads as TGTGCCACGACCAGCGGGAGGGCCAACAATGAGCAGTTCTTC.

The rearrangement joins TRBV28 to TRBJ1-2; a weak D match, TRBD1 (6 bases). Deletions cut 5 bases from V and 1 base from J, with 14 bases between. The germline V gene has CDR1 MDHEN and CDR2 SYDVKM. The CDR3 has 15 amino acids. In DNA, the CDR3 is TGTGCCAGCAGTCCAGACAGGAGATTTAACTATGGCTACACCTTC. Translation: CASSPDRRFNYGYTF.

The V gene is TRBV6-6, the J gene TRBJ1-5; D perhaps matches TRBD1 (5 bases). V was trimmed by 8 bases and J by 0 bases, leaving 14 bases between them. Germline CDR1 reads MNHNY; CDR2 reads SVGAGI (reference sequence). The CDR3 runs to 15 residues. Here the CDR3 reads CASLSRGGSNQPQHF. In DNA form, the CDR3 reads TGTGCCAGCCTCTCGCGGGGGGGTAGCAATCAGCCCCAGCATTTT.

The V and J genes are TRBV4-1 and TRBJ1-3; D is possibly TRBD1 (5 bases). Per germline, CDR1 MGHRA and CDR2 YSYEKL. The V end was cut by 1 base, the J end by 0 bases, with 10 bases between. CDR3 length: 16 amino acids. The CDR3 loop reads CASSQADSRSGNTIYF. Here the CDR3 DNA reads TGCGCCAGCAGCCAAGCAGACAGTCGCTCTGGAAACACCATATATTTT.

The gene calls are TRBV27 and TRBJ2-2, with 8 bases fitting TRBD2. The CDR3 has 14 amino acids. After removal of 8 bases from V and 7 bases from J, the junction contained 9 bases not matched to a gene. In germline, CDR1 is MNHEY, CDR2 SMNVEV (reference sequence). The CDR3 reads CASASGGAGGELFF. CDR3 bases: TGTGCCAGCGCCTCGGGGGGGGCCGGCGGGGAGCTGTTTTTT.

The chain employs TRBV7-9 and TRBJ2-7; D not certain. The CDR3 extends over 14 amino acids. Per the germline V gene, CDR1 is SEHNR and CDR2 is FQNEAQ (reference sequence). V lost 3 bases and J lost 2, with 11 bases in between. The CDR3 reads CASSLAGDTYEQYF. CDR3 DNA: TGTGCCAGCAGCTTGGCAGGCGATACCTACGAGCAGTACTTC.